This T cell receptor beta chain was captured in a study of tumor-infiltrating lymphocytes in glioblastoma multiforme. Trimming took 2 bases from V and 7 from J, leaving 12 bases between them. Germline V gene sequence: CDR1 MNHEY, CDR2 SVGAGI. The CDR3 extends over 14 amino acids. Study-wide results and limits: T cells were not sorted into functional subsets.

Turning to this clonotype: No antigen is known for it. In this CDR3 the conserved last residue, phenylalanine or tryptophan, is missing, so a read error is likely.

TCR beta libraries were built from RNA through three nested multiplex PCR rounds using modified ARM-PCR. TCRdb reprocessed the multiplex PCR reads with MiXCR, giving one entry per CDR3 protein. The repertoire consists of approximately 9,300 distinct CDR3 sequences, with around 71% occurring once and the leading ten covering approximately 50%. The chain combines TRBV6-5 with TRBJ2-1; no firm D call. Material for sequencing was brain tumor tissue. The TCR was taken from a male donor with glioblastoma. CDR3 region: CASSYQLASNEQFL. CDR3 nucleotides: TGTGCCAGCAGTTACCAACTGGCTTCTAATGAGCAGTTCCTC.